This TCR beta chain was identified during a study of technical replicates of blood from four donors. Generated by immunoSEQ multiplex PCR, the TCRdb table keeps only in-frame clones and is missing some. The sample holds 100,000 or so clones, 96% seen once. After removal of 8 bases from V and 3 bases from J, the junction contained 18 bases not matched to a gene. The germline V gene encodes CDR1 SGHTA and CDR2 FQGNSA. The CDR3 is 18 amino acids. The sequencing sample was made of T cells isolated from PBMCs. The sequence came from a human donor in good health. The chain employs TRBV7-2 and TRBJ2-3; TRBD1 aligns across 9 bases. The CDR3 sequence: CASPQPGAQGARTDTQYF. Written as DNA, the CDR3 is TGTGCCAGCCCCCAACCCGGCGCACAGGGGGCACGTACAGATACGCAGTATTTT.